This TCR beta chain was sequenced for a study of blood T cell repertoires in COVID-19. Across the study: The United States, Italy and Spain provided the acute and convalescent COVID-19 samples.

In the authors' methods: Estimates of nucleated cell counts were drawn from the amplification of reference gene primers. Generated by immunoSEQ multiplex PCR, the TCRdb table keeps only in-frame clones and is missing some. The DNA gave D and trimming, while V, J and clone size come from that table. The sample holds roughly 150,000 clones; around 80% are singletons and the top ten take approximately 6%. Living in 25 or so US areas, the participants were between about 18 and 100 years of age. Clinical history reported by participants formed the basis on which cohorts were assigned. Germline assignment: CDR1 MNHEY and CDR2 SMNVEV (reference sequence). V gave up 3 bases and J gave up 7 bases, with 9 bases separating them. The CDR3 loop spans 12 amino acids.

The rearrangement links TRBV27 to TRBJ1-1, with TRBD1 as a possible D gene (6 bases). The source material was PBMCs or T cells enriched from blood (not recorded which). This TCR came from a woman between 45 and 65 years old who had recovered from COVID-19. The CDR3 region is CASSLTGNEAFF. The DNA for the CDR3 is TGTGCCAGCAGTTTGACAGGCAATGAAGCTTTCTTT.